These T cell receptor beta chains were read from a single sample in a study of beta chain features in type 1 diabetes. Assay: immunoSEQ multiplex PCR; the TCRdb copy retains only in-frame clones and omits some. The data contain under 350,000 clones, roughly an eighth of them singletons. Sample: naive CD4+ T cells from blood. Receptor source: a man aged 25 to 45 with type 1 diabetes. Each CDR3 is given with its conserved first and last residue. D genes are given only for firm matches. Part of the rows lack a size; the others show once, few, many or a class for expanded clones.

-	TRBV15	TRBJ1-5	-	TGTGCCACCGGAGCGCGGGGGTCGGGGCAGCCCCAGCATTTT	CATGARGSGQPQHF
-	TRBV29-1	TRBJ2-2	-	TGCAGCGGGTTCCGGGGCTATAGCGGACTGGGAGGTGCCGGGGAGCTGTTTTTT	CSGFRGYSGLGGAGELFF
TRBD1	TRBV28	TRBJ2-7	few	TGTGCCAGCAGTCCCGGACAGGGCTACGAGCAGTACTTC	CASSPGQGYEQYF
TRBD2	TRBV28	TRBJ2-6	few	TGTGCCAGCAGCGGGGGGTTTTTTGGGGCCAACGTCCTGACTTTC	CASSGGFFGANVLTF
TRBD2	TRBV9	TRBJ2-3	once	TGTGCCAGCAGCGTATACACTAGCGGGATCGGTACAGATACGCAGTATTTT	CASSVYTSGIGTDTQYF
TRBD1	TRBV28	TRBJ1-2	-	TGTGCCAGCAGTTCCGGGACAGGGGGCGGCTACACCTTC	CASSSGTGGGYTF
TRBD2	TRBV7-8	TRBJ2-3	few	TGTGCCAGCAGCTTTGAACGGGAGGGCCGTTCGGATACGCAGTATTTT	CASSFEREGRSDTQYF
TRBD1	TRBV6-1	TRBJ2-3	-	TGTGCCAGCAGTGGTCAGGGGGCTATCTCGGATACGCAGTATTTT	CASSGQGAISDTQYF
TRBD2	TRBV28	TRBJ2-4	few	TGTGCCAGCAGTTTGAGCGGGAGAGCGCGTCAGGCCAAAAACATTCAGTACTTC	CASSLSGRARQAKNIQYF
-	TRBV15	TRBJ2-2	-	TGTGCCACCAGCAGAGATACGGGCGGGAAGAACACCGGGGAGCTGTTTTTT	CATSRDTGGKNTGELFF
-	TRBV7-2	TRBJ2-7	many	TGTGCCAGCAGCTTCTACTACGAGCAGTACTTC	CASSFYYEQYF
TRBD1	TRBV28	TRBJ2-2	-	TGTGCCAGCAGTTTCGGGGACAGGGACACCGGGGAGCTGTTTTTT	CASSFGDRDTGELFF
TRBD1	TRBV30	TRBJ2-7	-	TGTGCTATTCGACAGGGGGTCTCCTACGAGCAGTACTTC	CAIRQGVSYEQYF
TRBD1	TRBV23-1	TRBJ2-7	-	TGCGCCAGCAGTCAGGTCTGCAGGGGGAGTTACGAGCAGTACTTC	CASSQVCRGSYEQYF
TRBD2	TRBV4-3	TRBJ2-2	-	TGCGCCAGCAGCCATGCCCTAGCGGGATCCTCATTAACCGGGGAGCTGTTTTTT	CASSHALAGSSLTGELFF
-	TRBV6-5	TRBJ1-2	-	TGTGCCAGCAGTTACTCGGGGCAGGACTATGGCTACACCTTC	CASSYSGQDYGYTF
-	TRBV5-1	TRBJ2-7	few	TGCGCCAGCAGCTTGGACACCTACGAGCAGTACTTC	CASSLDTYEQYF
TRBD1	TRBV30	TRBJ1-1	-	TGTGCCTGGAGTGCAACCCGGGACAGAGCTTTCTTT	CAWSATRDRAFF
-	TRBV4-3	TRBJ2-3	-	TGCGCCAGCAGCCCTCAAGGGGCCGTGAGCACAGATACGCAGTATTTT	CASSPQGAVSTDTQYF
TRBD1	TRBV2	TRBJ1-4	-	TGTGCCAGCAGAGATGGACAGGGTGAAAAACTGTTTTTT	CASRDGQGEKLFF
TRBD2	TRBV9	TRBJ2-1	-	TGTGCCAGCACCTCGTTTGGGGAGGGGTACAATGAGCAGTTCTTC	CASTSFGEGYNEQFF
-	TRBV5-1	TRBJ2-1	-	TGCGCCAGCAGCGTCGGAGTAGCGGAGCAGTTCTTC	CASSVGVAEQFF
TRBD1	TRBV7-2	TRBJ2-7	few	TGTGCCAGCAGCCATAAGCCGGGACAGGGGAGCCACGAGCAGTACTTC	CASSHKPGQGSHEQYF
TRBD2	TRBV5-4	TRBJ2-7	few	TGTGCCAGCAGCGGGGGACTAGGACTCAACTACGAGCAGTACTTC	CASSGGLGLNYEQYF
TRBD2	TRBV7-7	TRBJ2-7	-	TGTGCTAGCAGCCCCCGAGGGAGGGCAGGGATCTCCGAGCAGTACTTC	CASSPRGRAGISEQYF
TRBD2	TRBV4-3	TRBJ2-1	few	TGCGCCAGCAGCCCCAGCGGGATCTCCTACAATGAGCAGTTCTTC	CASSPSGISYNEQFF
TRBD2	TRBV7-9	TRBJ2-1	few	TGCGCCAGCAGCCAAGCTAGGAAGGCGGGAGGGTACAATGAGCAGTTCTTC	CASSQARKAGGYNEQFF
-	TRBV6-5	TRBJ2-5	-	TGTGCCAGCAGTTACGGGCTCACGGAAGAGACCCAGTACTTC	CASSYGLTEETQYF
-	TRBV5-1	TRBJ1-1	few	TGCGCCAGCGGAGACAGCCCGGCCAGTGAAGCTTTCTTT	CASGDSPASEAFF
TRBD1	TRBV2	TRBJ2-3	few	TGTGCCAGCAGGGACAGGGGGCATCGCACAGATACGCAGTATTTT	CASRDRGHRTDTQYF
-	TRBV9	TRBJ1-3	few	TGTGCCAGCAGCGCCTTGGGAGGGGCGATCTCTGGAAACACCATATATTTT	CASSALGGAISGNTIYF
-	TRBV18	TRBJ2-1	few	TGTGCCAGCTCACCAGAGAGCTCCTACAATGAGCAGTTCTTC	CASSPESSYNEQFF
TRBD1	TRBV5-4	TRBJ1-1	-	TGTGCCAGCAGCAGTCCGACAGGGTCTATGAACACTGAAGCTTTCTTT	CASSSPTGSMNTEAFF
TRBD1	TRBV7-9	TRBJ1-1	-	TGTGCCAGCAGCACAGGGGCGGGGTTCGGCACTGAAGCTTTCTTT	CASSTGAGFGTEAFF
-	TRBV7-9	TRBJ1-5	-	TGTGCCAGCAGCTTAGGAGTGGGGGCAGGGAATCAGCCCCAGCATTTT	CASSLGVGAGNQPQHF
TRBD1	TRBV4-2	TRBJ2-6	-	TGTGCCAGCAGCCTAGAATCCGGGACAGCTTTCTCTGGGGCCAACGTCCTGACTTTC	CASSLESGTAFSGANVLTF
TRBD2	TRBV30	TRBJ2-7	few	TGTGCCTGGAGGCTAGCGGGGGCCTGGGACGAGCAGTACTTC	CAWRLAGAWDEQYF
-	TRBV14	TRBJ2-7	few	TGTGCCAGCAGCCAACTCGCAGAGGGTCCCTACTACGAGCAGTACTTC	CASSQLAEGPYYEQYF